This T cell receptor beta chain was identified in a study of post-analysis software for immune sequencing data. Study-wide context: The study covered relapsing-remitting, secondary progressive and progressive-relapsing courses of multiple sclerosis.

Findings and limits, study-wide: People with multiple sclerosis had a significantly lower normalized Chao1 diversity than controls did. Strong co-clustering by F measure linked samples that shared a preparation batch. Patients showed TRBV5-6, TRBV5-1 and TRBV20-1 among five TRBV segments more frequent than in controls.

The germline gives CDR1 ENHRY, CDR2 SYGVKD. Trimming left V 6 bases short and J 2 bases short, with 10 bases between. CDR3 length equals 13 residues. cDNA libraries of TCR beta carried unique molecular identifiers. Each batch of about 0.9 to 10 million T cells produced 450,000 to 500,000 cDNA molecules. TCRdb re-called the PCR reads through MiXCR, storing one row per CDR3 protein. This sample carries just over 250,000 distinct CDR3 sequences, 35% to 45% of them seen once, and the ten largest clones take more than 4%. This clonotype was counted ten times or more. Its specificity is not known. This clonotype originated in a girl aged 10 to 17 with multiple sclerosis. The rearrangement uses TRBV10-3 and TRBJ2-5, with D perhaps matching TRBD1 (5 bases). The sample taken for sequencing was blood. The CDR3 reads CAIRTGEQETQYF. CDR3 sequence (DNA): TGTGCCATCAGAACAGGAGAACAAGAGACCCAGTACTTC.